These 30 T cell receptor beta chains came from one sample sequenced in a study of metastatic and nonmetastatic thyroid tumors (dated by TCRdb to about 2020). No treatment had been received by any patient before thyroid surgery. Library construction relied on PCR. The sequencer listed for this sample is Illumina HiSeq 4000. In TCRdb, the public reads were trimmed at Q25 with fastp and aligned with MiXCR, with productive beta chains retained. In this sample the table shows 10,000 to 13,000 clones, roughly 28% of which occur a single time. The ten largest clones capture roughly a tenth of the sample. The specimen was tumor tissue. The receptors here all came from a male donor with papillary thyroid cancer or a benign thyroid nodule (not recorded which). Some clones in this sample may be carry-over from other donors' samples.

V and J are TRBV7-9 and TRBJ1-2; the D gene is possibly TRBD1 (5 bases). CDR3 length: 15 amino acids. Trimming shortened V by 5 bases and J by 0 bases, and 13 bases separated the two germline ends. Per germline, CDR1 SEHNR and CDR2 FQNEAQ (reference sequence). Here the CDR3 DNA reads TGTGCCAGCAGCCCCCCGGGACTTTCTAACTATGGCTACACCTTC. It translates to CASSPPGLSNYGYTF.

Judged by abundance, this clone is medium-sized. Different DNA sequences within this sample yield the same CDR3. The chain carries TRBV5-1 and TRBJ2-1; D unresolved. V was cut by 1 base and J by 6 bases, with 5 bases left in between. Germline-derived CDR1 and CDR2 are SGHRS and YFSETQ. The CDR3 has 12 amino acids. DNA of the CDR3: TGCGCCAGCAGCTTGAATGGCAATGAGCAGTTCTTC. Translated: CASSLNGNEQFF.

This clone was observed a handful of times. The chain couples TRBV27 to TRBJ2-3; D gene uncertain. V lost 2 bases and J lost 2, with 11 bases in between. This CDR3 contains 15 residues. Germline V gives CDR1 MNHEY, CDR2 SMNVEV (reference sequence). The CDR3 DNA sequence: TGTGCCAGCAGTTTAAGACACCTACACACAGATACGCAGTATTTT. As protein: CASSLRHLHTDTQYF.

This clone was recorded at least ten times. Germline and junction disagree at one end, which may indicate a read error. This specimen includes other DNA sequences encoding the same CDR3. This chain joins TRBV30 and TRBJ1-5; D ambiguous. Per germline, CDR1 GTSNPN and CDR2 SVGIG (reference sequence). This CDR3 region has 15 residues. As DNA, the CDR3 is TGTGCTTGGAGTCGTTCCGCAAATAGCAATCAGCCCCAGCATTTT. It is translated as CAWSRSANSNQPQHF.

This clone has a count of ten or more. This chain connects TRBV18 to TRBJ2-6; 12 nucleotides match TRBD2. The CDR3 covers 19 residues. After removal of 6 bases from V and 0 bases from J, the junction contained 9 bases not matched to a gene. The germline gives CDR1 KGHSH, CDR2 LQKENI. This CDR3 is CASSRLSSGRDSGANVLTF. CDR3 in DNA: TGTGCCAGCTCTCGTTTATCTAGCGGGAGGGACTCTGGGGCCAACGTCCTGACTTTC.

V and J are TRBV19 and TRBJ2-4, with 9 bases aligning to TRBD2. CDR1 LNHDA and CDR2 SQIVND come from the germline V gene (reference sequence). The V and J ends lost 7 bases and 4 bases, in that order; junction bases with no gene match: 14. There are 17 residues in the CDR3. This chain's CDR3 is CASTGAGVAGEKNIQYF. CDR3 in DNA: TGTGCCAGTACAGGGGCAGGAGTAGCGGGAGAGAAAAACATTCAGTACTTC.

The chain is built from TRBV27 and TRBJ2-5, with D possibly being TRBD1 or TRBD2 (5 bases each). The CDR3 extends over 15 amino acids. Germline CDR1 MNHEY, CDR2 SMNVEV (reference sequence). V shed 9 bases and J shed 0 bases, with 17 bases lying between them. The CDR3 DNA follows: TGTGCCAGTGCAAGGACCGAGGGGTACCAAGAGACCCAGTACTTC. Amino acids: CASARTEGYQETQYF.

This clone was found many times. This chain connects TRBV5-6 to TRBJ1-1, with 7 bases aligning to TRBD1. CDR1 SGHDT and CDR2 YYEEEE come from the germline V gene. The CDR3 consists of 15 residues. The V gene end was trimmed by 5 bases and the J gene end by 0 bases; junction bases not matched to a gene: 7. The CDR3 is CASSFYRGMNTEAFF. CDR3 DNA sequence: TGTGCCAGCAGTTTCTACAGGGGAATGAACACTGAAGCTTTCTTT.

This clone was counted a few times. A junction end diverges from the germline sequence, so it may reflect a read error. J is TRBJ1-2 and V is TRBV6-1; D is unresolved. Germline V lookup: CDR1 MNHNS, CDR2 SASEGT. This CDR3 comprises 13 residues. As DNA, the CDR3 is TGTGTCAGCACTGCCGAGTACAACTATGGCTACACCTTC. Translation gives CVSTAEYNYGYTF.

The chain couples TRBV28 to TRBJ2-7; 8 nucleotides match TRBD1. The germline gives CDR1 MDHEN, CDR2 SYDVKM. With 6 bases clipped from V and 0 bases from J, the junction kept 7 bases outside the gene matches. This CDR3 is 15 amino acids long. The CDR3 spells CASSPQGAGSYEQYF. The DNA for the CDR3 is TGTGCCAGCAGCCCGCAGGGGGCAGGCTCCTACGAGCAGTACTTC.

By sample share, this clone is medium-sized. J is TRBJ1-2 and V is TRBV10-3, with TRBD1 matching over 7 bases. CDR1 and CDR2 (germline): ENHRY, SYGVKD. Trimming removed 10 bases from V and 2 bases from J; junction bases left unmatched: 1. The CDR3 is 11 amino acids. The CDR3 reads CATRGNYGYTF. CDR3 sequence (DNA): TGTGCCACCAGGGGGAACTATGGCTACACCTTC.

This clone was seen more than once but under ten times. This chain connects TRBV19 to TRBJ2-7, with D perhaps TRBD2 (6 bases). In germline, CDR1 is LNHDA, CDR2 SQIVND (reference sequence). The CDR3 is 14 amino acids. V lost 3 bases to trimming and J lost 6 bases, with 15 bases between them. The CDR3 DNA sequence: TGTGCCAGTAGTATCTATTCCGAGGAGGGCGAGCAGTACTTC. It yields the protein CASSIYSEEGEQYF.

This clone showed up just a few times. V gene TRBV28 combines with J gene TRBJ2-7; 12 bases map to TRBD2. Germline values: CDR1 MDHEN, CDR2 SYDVKM. The ends lost 7 bases at V and 7 bases at J; junction bases unmatched: 11. The CDR3 runs 15 residues. The CDR3: CASNRRLAGVGEQYF. The CDR3 nucleotides read TGTGCCAGCAATCGAAGACTAGCGGGAGTGGGGGAGCAGTACTTC.

In this sample, this clone turned up many times. V is TRBV7-3 and J is TRBJ2-7, with 8 bases identical to TRBD2. CDR1 is SGHTA and CDR2 is FQGTGA in the germline V gene. The CDR3 length is 13 residues. CDR3 coding DNA: TGTGCCAGCAGCTTAAGTCTCCGGGAGGGCCGCCTCGTC. Its translation: CASSLSLREGRLV.

The CDR3 here is CASSPWTGTLSGANVLTF. CDR3 nucleotide sequence: TGCGCCAGCAGCCCATGGACAGGGACGCTCTCTGGGGCCAACGTCCTGACTTTC. V and J are TRBV4-3 and TRBJ2-6; 8 bases agree with TRBD1. The CDR3 is 18 amino acids. The germline gives CDR1 LGHNA, CDR2 YSLEER. Germline trimming cut 4 bases from V and 0 bases from J; bases unmatched to any gene: 8.

The rearrangement links TRBV7-8 to TRBJ2-1, with 11 bases fitting TRBD2. The CDR3 runs 15 residues. The germline CDR1 and CDR2 sequences are SGHVS and FQNEAQ. V lost 4 bases and J lost 6; bases outside the gene matches: 5. CDR3 in DNA: TGTGCCAGCAGCTCTGCCGGGACTAGCGGCAATGAGCAGTTCTTC. Its translation: CASSSAGTSGNEQFF.

This clone is deemed medium-sized. V is TRBV5-1 and J is TRBJ1-1; tentatively, D is TRBD1 (6 bases). Germline V CDR1 and CDR2: SGHRS, YFSETQ. Trimming removed 4 bases at V and 3 bases at J, with 13 bases between. The CDR3 is 14 amino acids. Here the CDR3 DNA reads TGCGCCAGCAGCCCGACAGGTCCCGACACTGAAGCTTTCTTT. Translating it yields CASSPTGPDTEAFF. Together with reference TRBV5-1 and TRBJ1-1, the CDR3 gives the full variable domain: KAGVTQTPRYLIKTRGQQVTLSCSPISGHRSVSWYQQTPGQGLQFLFEYFSETQRNKGNFPGRFSGRQFSNSRSEMNVSTLELGDSALYLCASSPTGPDTEAFFGQGTRLTVV.

In this sample, this clone turned up a few times. The chain is built from TRBV2 and TRBJ1-1, with no clear D. The CDR3 consists of 14 residues. The germline V gene has CDR1 SNHLY and CDR2 FYNNEI. The V end lost 5 bases, the J end lost 1 base, and 11 bases lay between the germline ends. In DNA, the CDR3 is TGTGCCAGCAGTCAGCCCGTAGGGAACACTGAAGCTTTCTTT. As protein: CASSQPVGNTEAFF. Combining the CDR3 with reference TRBV2 and TRBJ1-1 gives the whole variable domain EPEVTQTPSHQVTQMGQEVILRCVPISNHLYFYWYRQILGQKVEFLVSFYNNEISEKSEIFDDQFSVERPDGSNFTLKIRSTKLEDSAMYFCASSQPVGNTEAFFGQGTRLTVV.

In DNA form, the CDR3 reads TGTGCCAGCAGTGCAAGGGACAGCGATTCTGGTTCCAACGTCCTGACTTTC. It encodes CASSARDSDSGSNVLTF. The V and J genes are TRBV2 and TRBJ2-6, with TRBD1 matching 7 bases. Unmatched junction bases numbered 14, after V lost 4 bases and J lost 8 bases. CDR3 size: 17 residues. Germline lookup yields CDR1 SNHLY and CDR2 FYNNEI.

Note on this clone: A much larger clone lies a single base off, so this may be a read error. This chain joins TRBV6-8 and TRBJ2-2; D is uncertain. Trimming took 4 bases from V and 1 from J, leaving 7 bases between them. Germline lookup yields CDR1 MNHGY and CDR2 SAAAGT. The CDR3 is 14 residues long. The CDR3 loop reads CASSWVGNTGELFF. DNA of the CDR3: TGTGCCAGCAGTTGGGTGGGGAACACCGGGGAGCTGTTTTTT.

The table lists this clone with many counts. The CDR3 DNA sequence: TGCGCCAGCAGCTTGGGGGACACCTACAATGAGCAGTTCTTC. This translates into CASSLGDTYNEQFF. V is TRBV5-1 and J is TRBJ2-1; a possible D gene is TRBD1 (6 bases). V shed 0 bases and J shed 2 bases, with 6 bases lying between them. This CDR3 spans 14 amino acids. Per germline, CDR1 SGHRS and CDR2 YFSETQ. Full variable domain (missing parts from reference TRBV5-1 and TRBJ2-1): KAGVTQTPRYLIKTRGQQVTLSCSPISGHRSVSWYQQTPGQGLQFLFEYFSETQRNKGNFPGRFSGRQFSNSRSEMNVSTLELGDSALYLCASSLGDTYNEQFFGPGTRLTVL.

Judged by abundance, this clone is medium-sized. Other nucleotide sequences in the sample specify the same CDR3. V and J are TRBV20-1 and TRBJ2-7; 7 bases align to TRBD1. V was clipped by 5 bases and J by 3 bases; unmatched bases: 10. The CDR3 sequence is 14 residues long. Per the germline V gene, CDR1 is DFQATT and CDR2 is SNEGSKA (reference sequence). CDR3 nucleotides: TGCAGTGCTGGGGGACAGAGGGGGATCTACGAGCAGTACTTC. Translated: CSAGGQRGIYEQYF.

The chain couples TRBV6-1 to TRBJ2-7; the D gene could be TRBD1 or TRBD2 (5 bases each). The CDR3 spans 14 residues. V was clipped by 6 bases and J by 7 bases, with 19 bases between them. The germline V gene has CDR1 MNHNS and CDR2 SASEGT. The CDR3 protein is CASRADRDPLEQYF. CDR3 DNA: TGTGCCAGCAGAGCGGACCGGGACCCCCTAGAGCAGTACTTC.

Turning to this clone: Compared with germline, one end of the junction differs, possibly owing to a read error. This chain uses TRBV10-1 with TRBJ1-1; TRBD1 is a possible D gene (5 bases). This CDR3 region has 12 residues. Germline-derived CDR1 and CDR2 are WNHNN and SYGVQD (reference sequence). This chain's CDR3 is CASSESAGSLIF. The CDR3 nucleotides are TGCGCCAGCAGTGAGTCGGCAGGGTCCCTGATCTTT.

In this sample, this clone turned up a few times. The chain recombines TRBV10-2 with TRBJ1-5; D remains unclear. The CDR3 covers 13 residues. Trimming left V 5 bases short and J 4 bases short, with 9 bases between. In germline, CDR1 is WSHSY, CDR2 SAAADI. The CDR3 protein is CASSSDNNQPQHF. CDR3 in DNA: TGCGCCAGCAGTTCAGACAATAATCAGCCCCAGCATTTT.

The chain has TRBV18 and TRBJ1-2; D is unresolved. CDR3 length: 13 amino acids. Germline CDR1 KGHSH, CDR2 LQKENI. Trimming removed 0 bases from V and 5 bases from J, with 7 bases in between. DNA of the CDR3: TGTGCCAGCTCACCACCGACGGAGTATGGCTACACCTTC. Its translation is CASSPPTEYGYTF.

This clone is medium-sized by share. The chain uses TRBV5-4 and TRBJ1-2, with D tentatively TRBD1 (5 bases). Deletions cut 4 bases from V and 6 bases from J, with 19 bases between. This CDR3 has 15 residues. Per germline, CDR1 SGHNT and CDR2 YYREEE (reference sequence). The DNA for the CDR3 is TGTGCCAGCAGCACCTTTTTGGGCAGGGCCCATGGCTACACCTTC. This translates into CASSTFLGRAHGYTF.

The chain carries TRBV30 and TRBJ1-6; TRBD1 agrees at 9 bases. Germline-derived CDR1 and CDR2 are GTSNPN and SVGIG (reference sequence). The V segment lost 1 base and the J segment 7 bases; nucleotides outside the gene matches: 8. The CDR3 has 16 residues. The CDR3 protein is CAWSDLTGTGNSPLHF. The CDR3 coding sequence is TGTGCCTGGAGTGACCTTACCGGGACAGGGAATTCACCCCTCCACTTT. Full variable domain (rest looked up from reference TRBV30 and TRBJ1-6): SQTIHQWPATLVQPVGSPLSLECTVEGTSNPNLYWYRQAAGRGLQLLFYSVGIGQISSEVPQNLSASRPQDRQFILSSKKLLLSDSGFYLCAWSDLTGTGNSPLHFGNGTRLTVT.

This clone is medium-sized by share. The chain links TRBV5-1 to TRBJ2-2, with D maybe TRBD1 (6 bases). V was pared by 5 bases and J by 0 bases, with 14 bases between. Germline loops: CDR1 SGHRS, CDR2 YFSETQ. This CDR3 comprises 16 residues. CDR3 in amino acids: CASRLGASANTGELFF. DNA for the CDR3: TGCGCCAGCAGACTGGGGGCTAGTGCGAACACCGGGGAGCTGTTTTTT.

On this clone: A read error may produce the germline difference seen at one junction end. The rearrangement links TRBV6-1 to TRBJ1-1; 7 bases agree with TRBD1. Germline V lookup: CDR1 MNHNS, CDR2 SASEGT. The CDR3 is 13 residues long. CDR3 in DNA: TGCGCCACACTCCCGGACCGGGACAGTGAAGCTTTCTTT. Residues: CATLPDRDSEAFF.